This T cell receptor beta chain appears in the sequencing data of a study of memory CD4+ T cells and cytomegalovirus serostatus. Findings and caveats of the study: About 40% of the roughly 160 known CMV-associated TCRbeta sequences appeared in CD4+ memory. The CMV-associated TCR signature appears largely within the CD4+ memory repertoire.

Turning to this clone: The antigen remains unidentified.

Data came from immunoSEQ multiplex PCR; TCRdb stores just in-frame clones and leaves some out. Of around 33,000 clones listed, around 76% are singletons. Germline CDR1 reads SGHAT; CDR2 reads FQNNGV. Between the trimmed V and J ends, which lost 4 bases and 10 bases, there was a span of 8 bases. The CDR3 is 11 residues long. The sort gate was single viable CD3+CD4+CD8-CD45RO+ cells for memory CD4+ T cells. The rearrangement joins TRBV11-2 to TRBJ2-1; no clear D gene. The source is an adult in good health and CMV-seronegative. Some clones in this sample may be carry-over from other donors' samples. The material sequenced was memory CD4+ T cells from blood. The CDR3 bases are TGTGCCAGCAGCTCCGGCCCCGAGCAGTTCTTC. It encodes CASSSGPEQFF.